Each of the 11 T cell receptor beta chains below was sequenced from the same sample in a study of blood T cell repertoires in COVID-19. Sequencing used immunoSEQ multiplex PCR; TCRdb keeps in-frame clones, though not all of them. The table includes around 300,000 clones, over 75% detected once. The source material was peripheral blood. The origin of the receptors is a woman in her seventies with acute or convalescent COVID-19.

The genes are TRBV9 and TRBJ1-1; 7 nucleotides agree with TRBD1. CDR1 and CDR2 from the germline V gene are SGDLS and YYNGEE. With V trimmed by 3 bases and J by 3 bases, 8 bases remained unmatched. The CDR3 has 15 amino acids. The DNA of the CDR3 is TGTGCCAGCAGCGCGGAAAGCGGACAGGACACTGAAGCTTTCTTT. Translated, it gives CASSAESGQDTEAFF.

The genes are TRBV7-2 and TRBJ2-3; 9 nucleotides agree with TRBD2. V was clipped by 5 bases and J by 11 bases; unmatched bases: 20. This CDR3 contains 17 residues. CDR1 and CDR2 (germline): SGHTA, FQGNSA. The CDR3 sequence is CASSPYSGGPSLYRQYF. In DNA form, the CDR3 reads TGTGCCAGCAGCCCCTATAGCGGGGGCCCCTCATTGTACCGGCAGTATTTT.

The rearrangement links TRBV4-1 to TRBJ1-4; D is unclear. There are 16 residues in the CDR3. With 4 bases removed from V and 0 bases from J, the gap between germline ends came to 12 bases. In germline, CDR1 is MGHRA, CDR2 YSYEKL. The CDR3 DNA reads TGCGCCAGCAGCCGGGAGGGCGGTTCAACTAATGAAAAACTGTTTTTT. Its translation: CASSREGGSTNEKLFF.

CDR3 amino acids: CASRRGVTDTQYF. The CDR3 region has the DNA TGCGCCAGCAGGCGGGGGGTCACAGATACGCAGTATTTT. J is TRBJ2-3 and V is TRBV5-1, with 8 bases lining up with TRBD2. The CDR3 spans 13 residues. V lost 5 bases, J lost 2 bases, and 1 base stayed unmatched. The germline gives CDR1 SGHRS, CDR2 YFSETQ.

V usage is TRBV5-6 and J usage is TRBJ1-3, with D perhaps TRBD1 (6 bases). The CDR3 runs 15 residues. The ends were cut back, 3 bases at V and 4 bases at J, with 14 bases in the middle. Germline loops: CDR1 SGHDT, CDR2 YYEEEE. CDR3 in amino acids: CASSSWGGSGNTIYF. The CDR3 DNA reads as TGTGCCAGCAGCTCATGGGGGGGCTCCGGAAACACCATATATTTT.

The chain is built from TRBV2 and TRBJ1-5; 7 nucleotides agree with TRBD1. CDR1 is SNHLY, CDR2 FYNNEI, per germline. There are 15 residues in the CDR3. Trimming at V came to 2 bases and at J to 7 bases, leaving 8 bases not matched to a gene. Written as DNA, the CDR3 is TGTGCCAGCAGTGAAACCGGGACAGAAGGGCAGCCCCAGCATTTT. Translation gives CASSETGTEGQPQHF.

As concerns this clone: Other DNA sequences in this sample translate to the same CDR3. The rearrangement uses TRBV7-3 and TRBJ2-2, with 12 bases identical to TRBD2. This CDR3 comprises 17 residues. The ends lost 5 bases at V and 2 bases at J; junction bases unmatched: 6. Germline CDR1 is SGHTA and CDR2 is FQGTGA. The CDR3 DNA is TGTGCCAGCAGCCCCGGACTAGCGGGGACTAACACCGGGGAGCTGTTTTTT. It codes for CASSPGLAGTNTGELFF.

This clone has a handful of counts. The V gene is TRBV18, the J gene TRBJ2-2; perhaps TRBD2 as D (6 bases). With 2 bases removed from V and 4 bases from J, the gap between germline ends came to 14 bases. The germline CDR1 and CDR2 sequences are KGHSH and LQKENI. The CDR3 runs to 16 residues. The CDR3 nucleotides read TGTGCCAGCTCACCAAATCGGGGACTTCTCACCGGGGAGCTGTTTTTT. Amino acid sequence: CASSPNRGLLTGELFF.

This rearrangement joins TRBV7-8 to TRBJ2-5, with 7 bases lining up with TRBD1. V was pared by 6 bases and J by 4 bases, with 8 bases of the junction left unmatched. Per the germline V gene, CDR1 is SGHVS and CDR2 is FQNEAQ. CDR3 length: 14 residues. The CDR3 region is CASSTDRAGETQYF. DNA for the CDR3: TGTGCCAGCAGTACCGACAGGGCGGGAGAGACCCAGTACTTC.

The V call is TRBV2, the J call TRBJ1-1; 8 positions match TRBD1. There are 15 residues in the CDR3. Germline V gene data show CDR1 as SNHLY and CDR2 as FYNNEI. With 2 bases clipped from V and 1 base from J, the junction kept 3 bases outside the gene matches. The CDR3, as DNA: TGTGCCAGCAGTGAAAGGGGGACAGGGAACACTGAAGCTTTCTTT. Amino acids: CASSERGTGNTEAFF.

V gene TRBV6-5 combines with J gene TRBJ2-2; D is perhaps TRBD1 (6 bases). The CDR3 is 14 residues long. CDR1 is MNHEY, CDR2 SVGAGI, per germline. The V end lost 8 bases, the J end lost 3 bases, and 13 bases lay between the germline ends. The CDR3 region has the DNA TGTGCCAGCGCTGGACAGTCTTACACCGGGGAGCTGTTTTTT. This sequence encodes CASAGQSYTGELFF.